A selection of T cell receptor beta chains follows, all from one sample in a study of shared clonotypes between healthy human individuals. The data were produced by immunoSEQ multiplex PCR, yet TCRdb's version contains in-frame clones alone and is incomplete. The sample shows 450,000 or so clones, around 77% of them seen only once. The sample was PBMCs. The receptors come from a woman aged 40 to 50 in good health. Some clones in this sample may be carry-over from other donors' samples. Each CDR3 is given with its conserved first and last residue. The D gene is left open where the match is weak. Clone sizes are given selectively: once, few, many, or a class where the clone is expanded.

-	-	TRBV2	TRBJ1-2	CASSPQGYGYTF	TGTGCCAGCAGTCCACAGGGCTATGGCTACACCTTC
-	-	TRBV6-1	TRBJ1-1	CASSYGRAEAFF	TGTGCCAGCAGTTATGGCCGTGCTGAAGCTTTCTTT
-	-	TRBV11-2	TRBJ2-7	CASSLGGASSYEQYF	TGTGCCAGCAGCTTAGGCGGGGCGAGCTCCTACGAGCAGTACTTC
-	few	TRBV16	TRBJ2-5	CASSKSGTRGETQYF	TGTGCCAGCAGCAAATCCGGGACAAGGGGTGAGACCCAGTACTTC
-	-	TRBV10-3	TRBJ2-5	CAISESAGPGKTQYF	TGTGCCATCAGTGAGTCCGCGGGACCTGGAAAGACCCAGTACTTC
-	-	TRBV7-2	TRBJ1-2	CASSQQGKANYGYTF	TGTGCCAGCAGCCAACAGGGAAAAGCTAACTATGGCTACACCTTC
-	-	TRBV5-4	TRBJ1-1	CASSRIGEITEAFF	TGTGCCAGCAGCCGGATCGGGGAAATAACTGAAGCTTTCTTT
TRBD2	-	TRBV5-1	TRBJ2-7	CASSGLAGGNEQYF	TGCGCCAGCAGCGGACTAGCGGGAGGCAACGAGCAGTACTTC
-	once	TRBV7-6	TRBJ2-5	CASSFFGDTQETQYF	TGTGCCAGCAGCTTTTTTGGAGATACCCAAGAGACCCAGTACTTC
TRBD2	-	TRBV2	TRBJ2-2	CASTGTMNTGELFF	TGTGCCAGTACCGGGACTATGAACACCGGGGAGCTGTTTTTT